A single sample is the source of the 19 T cell receptor beta chains below, sequenced in a study of T cell repertoires in cytomegalovirus infection. TCRdb redid the calling of the reads with MiXCR, one entry per CDR3 protein. The data show around 450,000 distinct CDR3 sequences, with roughly 12% seen just once and 10% held by the top ten. Sequences were obtained from PBMCs. Source of these receptors: a human donor in good health (CMV status not recorded). Some clones in this sample may be carry-over from other donors' samples.

This clonotype was counted many times. The rearrangement links TRBV4-1 to TRBJ1-1; TRBD1 aligns across 7 bases. The V and J ends lost 3 bases and 3 bases, in that order; junction bases with no gene match: 16. The CDR3 is 18 amino acids. Germline-derived CDR1 and CDR2 are MGHRA and YSYEKL. The CDR3 bases are TGCGCCAGCAGCCAGGCCGCGGGACAGCTAGCCGGGTACACTGAAGCTTTCTTT. Its protein product is CASSQAAGQLAGYTEAFF.

This clonotype was detected many times. The rearrangement joins TRBV6-5 to TRBJ2-7; TRBD2 agrees at 9 bases. This CDR3 is built from 16 residues. The germline V gene encodes CDR1 MNHEY and CDR2 SVGAGI. V was clipped by 0 bases and J by 6 bases; unmatched bases: 9. The CDR3 spells CASSYSQRGAGGEQYF. The CDR3 DNA is TGTGCCAGCAGTTACTCGCAGCGGGGGGCGGGGGGCGAGCAGTACTTC.

This clonotype turned up a few times. The gene calls are TRBV10-3 and TRBJ2-5; tentative D call: TRBD2 (7 bases). The V end lost 2 bases, the J end lost 2 bases, and 12 bases lay between the germline ends. CDR3 length: 15 amino acids. The germline CDR1 and CDR2 sequences are ENHRY and SYGVKD. Here the CDR3 reads CAISERGAHQETQYF. CDR3 in DNA: TGTGCCATCAGTGAGCGGGGGGCGCATCAAGAGACCCAGTACTTC.

This clonotype was found many times. The chain joins TRBV9 to TRBJ2-1, with TRBD2 identical over 10 bases. The CDR3 runs 16 residues. J gave up 9 bases and V 0 bases, and 9 bases lay outside the gene matches. The V gene's germline CDR1 is SGDLS and CDR2 YYNGEE. The CDR3 sequence: CASSVAGAGGPGEQFF. The CDR3 region has the DNA TGTGCCAGCAGCGTAGCGGGAGCGGGGGGGCCGGGTGAGCAGTTCTTC.

The V and J genes are TRBV10-3 and TRBJ1-1; D is perhaps TRBD1 (6 bases). Germline V gene lookup returns CDR1 ENHRY and CDR2 SYGVKD. The CDR3 has 15 amino acids. Trimming pared 10 bases from V and 0 bases from J, leaving 18 bases between. The CDR3 nucleotides are TGTGCCACCCAGGGCGGGGGGCAAATGAACACTGAAGCTTTCTTT. Protein: CATQGGGQMNTEAFF.

This clonotype was counted at least ten times. This sequence joins TRBV6-5 and TRBJ1-5; 7 bases are shared with TRBD1. The germline V gene has CDR1 MNHEY and CDR2 SVGAGI. V dropped 4 bases and J dropped 5; count of bases not matched to a gene: 8. This CDR3 is built from 15 residues. The CDR3 protein is CASSLGGQRHQPQHF. The CDR3 DNA sequence: TGTGCCAGCAGTTTGGGGGGACAGAGGCATCAGCCCCAGCATTTT.

This clonotype occurred once. This may stem from a read error, because a much larger clone lies one nucleotide away. This chain uses TRBV27 with TRBJ1-2; possible D gene TRBD1, 5 bases. Germline values: CDR1 MNHEY, CDR2 SMNVEV (reference sequence). The V gene lost 8 bases and the J gene lost 2 bases, with 21 bases spanning the gap. This CDR3 has 16 amino acids. CDR3 DNA: TGTGCCAGCGGTCACACCTCAAGACAGAGCAACTATGGCTACACCTTC. Amino acid sequence: CASGHTSRQSNYGYTF.

This clonotype appeared many times. CDR3 loop: CASSLESRQPQHF. The CDR3 bases are TGTGCCAGCAGTTTAGAAAGCAGGCAGCCCCAGCATTTT. V and J are TRBV12-3 or TRBV12-4 and TRBJ1-5; D gene ambiguous. Trimming removed 1 base from V and 7 bases from J, with 8 bases in between. The CDR3 length is 13 residues.

V usage is TRBV20-1 and J usage is TRBJ1-5; no firm D call. There are 13 residues in the CDR3. The V gene's germline CDR1 is DFQATT and CDR2 SNEGSKA (reference sequence). V lost 1 base to trimming and J lost 1 base, with 5 bases between them. The DNA for the CDR3 is TGCAGTGCTAGAGGCAGGAGCAATCAGCCCCAGCATTTT. It translates to CSARGRSNQPQHF.

The chain carries TRBV28 and TRBJ1-5; D gene uncertain. CDR3 size: 16 residues. V shed 3 bases and J shed 2 bases, with 14 bases lying between them. The germline CDR1 and CDR2 sequences are MDHEN and SYDVKM. Written as DNA, the CDR3 is TGTGCCAGCAGTTTGGAGGCCCAGAGGGGCAATCAGCCCCAGCATTTT. Protein: CASSLEAQRGNQPQHF.

The chain's CDR3 is CASSRGQDTEGYTF. As DNA, the CDR3 is TGTGCCAGCAGCCGAGGACAGGACACAGAGGGCTACACCTTC. This chain joins TRBV7-2 and TRBJ1-2; 7 bases are a match to TRBD1. This CDR3 contains 14 residues. V lost 5 bases, J lost 8 bases, and 11 bases stayed unmatched. Germline values: CDR1 SGHTA, CDR2 FQGNSA.

This clonotype showed up many times. The V gene is TRBV7-3, the J gene TRBJ2-1, with 8 bases aligning to TRBD1. Looked up from germline, CDR1 is SGHTA and CDR2 is FQGTGA. The length of the CDR3 is 14 residues. The V and J ends lost 7 bases and 4 bases, in that order; junction bases with no gene match: 6. The CDR3 nucleotides read TGTGCCAGCATAATCGACAGGGGTTACAATGAGCAGTTCTTC. Its protein is CASIIDRGYNEQFF. The whole variable domain, remainder taken from reference TRBV7-3 and TRBJ2-1, is GAGVSQTPSNKVTEKGKYVELRCDPISGHTALYWYRQSLGQGPEFLIYFQGTGAADDSGLPNDRFFAVRPEGSVSTLKIQRTERGDSAVYLCASIIDRGYNEQFFGPGTRLTVL.

This clonotype occurred many times. The chain recombines TRBV7-3 with TRBJ1-1, with TRBD1 matching over 7 bases. The CDR3 consists of 13 residues. The V gene end was trimmed by 4 bases and the J gene end by 5 bases; junction bases not matched to a gene: 4. Germline lookup yields CDR1 SGHTA and CDR2 FQGTGA. The CDR3 DNA is TGTGCCAGCAGCTCGACAGGGCGGACTGAAGCTTTCTTT. It translates to CASSSTGRTEAFF.

The chain is built from TRBV7-9 and TRBJ2-2, with no clear D. V dropped 4 bases and J dropped 3 bases, with 6 bases sitting between them. The germline V gene encodes CDR1 SEHNR and CDR2 FQNEAQ (reference sequence). This CDR3 comprises 13 residues. The CDR3, as DNA: TGTGCCAGCAGCTACCTTTACACCGGGGAGCTGTTTTTT. Translated: CASSYLYTGELFF.

This clonotype was counted at least ten times. This chain links TRBV5-5 with TRBJ1-3; D is undetermined. The CDR3 extends over 16 amino acids. The V end was cut by 2 bases, the J end by 0 bases, with 12 bases between. Per germline, CDR1 SGHKS and CDR2 YYEKEE (reference sequence). This chain's CDR3 is CASSFGRSHSGNTIYF. CDR3 nucleotide sequence: TGTGCCAGCAGCTTTGGCAGAAGTCACTCTGGAAACACCATATATTTT.

This clonotype was observed at least ten times. V gene TRBV15 combines with J gene TRBJ1-5; D uncertain. The germline V gene has CDR1 LNHNV and CDR2 YYDKDF (reference sequence). V shed 0 bases and J shed 0 bases, with 6 bases lying between them. CDR3 length: 15 amino acids. CDR3 residues: CATSRDRYSNQPQHF. The CDR3 DNA is TGTGCCACCAGCAGAGACCGGTATAGCAATCAGCCCCAGCATTTT.

With respect to this clonotype: At one boundary the junction diverges from the germline segment, which might be a read error. The genes are TRBV11-2 and TRBJ1-1; possible D gene TRBD1, 5 bases. This CDR3 is 14 amino acids long. Germline V CDR1 and CDR2: SGHAT, FQNNGV. The CDR3 reads CASSLGQVNTEALF. CDR3 bases: TGTGCCAGCAGCCTGGGGCAGGTGAACACTGAAGCTCTCTTT.

This clonotype was found many times. The chain has TRBV11-2 and TRBJ2-2, with 7 bases identical to TRBD1. The germline V gene encodes CDR1 SGHAT and CDR2 FQNNGV. V was pared by 6 bases and J by 3 bases, with 4 bases of the junction left unmatched. This CDR3 is 14 amino acids long. This CDR3 is CASRLTGDTGELFF. DNA of the CDR3: TGTGCCAGCAGGCTTACAGGGGACACCGGGGAGCTGTTTTTT.

This clonotype was seen ten or more times. DNA for the CDR3: TGTGCCAGCAGTTCTCCGGGACTAGCGCAAACCAAAAACATTCAGTACTTC. Translating it yields CASSSPGLAQTKNIQYF. The J gene is TRBJ2-4, the V gene TRBV28; 10 nucleotides line up with TRBD2. Germline values: CDR1 MDHEN, CDR2 SYDVKM. The CDR3 has 17 amino acids. V trimming: 4 bases; J trimming: 2 bases; junction bases outside the gene matches: 8.